This T cell receptor beta chain was observed in a study of OX40 agonist ivuxolimab in advanced cancers. Clones were read by immunoSEQ multiplex PCR, and TCRdb kept only the in-frame ones, dropping some. Of 55,000 to 70,000 clones listed, about 82% were seen once; the top ten hold around 2.7%. The sequences come from CD4+ or CD8+ T cells sorted from blood, collected in a trial of the OX40 agonist ivuxolimab. This receptor was taken from an adult with an advanced solid tumor such as melanoma, head and neck, liver or kidney cancer.

In nucleotides, the CDR3 is TGCGCCAGCAGCCTGGGACCCGCGGGCGAGCAGTACTTC. Protein product: CASSLGPAGEQYF. The chain has TRBV5-1 and TRBJ2-7, with D possibly being TRBD1 or TRBD2 (5 bases each). The length of the CDR3 is 13 residues. Germline V gives CDR1 SGHRS, CDR2 YFSETQ. Trimming took 4 bases from V and 6 from J, leaving 14 bases between them.